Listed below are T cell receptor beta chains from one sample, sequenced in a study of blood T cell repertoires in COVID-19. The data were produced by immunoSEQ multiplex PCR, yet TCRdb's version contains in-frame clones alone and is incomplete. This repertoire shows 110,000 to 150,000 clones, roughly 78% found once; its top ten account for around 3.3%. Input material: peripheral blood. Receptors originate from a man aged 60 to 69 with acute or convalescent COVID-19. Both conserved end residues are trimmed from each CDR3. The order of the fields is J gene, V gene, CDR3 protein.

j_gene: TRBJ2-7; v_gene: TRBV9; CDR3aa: ASSVGGGFSFYEQY
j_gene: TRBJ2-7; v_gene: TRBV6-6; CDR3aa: ASSRGQEAYEQY
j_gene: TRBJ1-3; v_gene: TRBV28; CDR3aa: ASLGNTIY
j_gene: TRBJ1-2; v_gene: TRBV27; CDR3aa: ASSFSRQGRGYT
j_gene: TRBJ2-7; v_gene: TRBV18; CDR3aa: ASSLGVVEQY
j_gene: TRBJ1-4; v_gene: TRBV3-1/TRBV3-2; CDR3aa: ASSEWQGDEKLF
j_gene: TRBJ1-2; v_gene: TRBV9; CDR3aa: ASSADRVGGYT
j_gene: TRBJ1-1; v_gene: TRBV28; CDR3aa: ASSLRTEAF
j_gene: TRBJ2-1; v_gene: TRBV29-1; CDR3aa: SVGSGTSGTEQF
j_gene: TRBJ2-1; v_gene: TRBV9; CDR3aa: ASSPGSGRDNEQF
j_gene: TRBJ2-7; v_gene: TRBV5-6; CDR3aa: ASSLGSGRFYEQY
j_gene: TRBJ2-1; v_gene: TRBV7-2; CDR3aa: ASSLAGNPAGNEQF
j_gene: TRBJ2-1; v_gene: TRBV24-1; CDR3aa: ATSDAGLAGGSSYNEQF
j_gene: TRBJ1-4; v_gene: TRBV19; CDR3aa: ASSPPGRGDEKLF
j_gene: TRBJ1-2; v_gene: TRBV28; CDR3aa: ASSTGAGDDYGYT
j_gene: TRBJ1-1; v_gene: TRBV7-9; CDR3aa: ASSLGWGDTEAF
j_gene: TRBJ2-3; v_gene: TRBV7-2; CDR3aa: ASSGRQGRGDTQY
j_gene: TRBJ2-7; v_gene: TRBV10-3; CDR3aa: AISGNGAVYEQY
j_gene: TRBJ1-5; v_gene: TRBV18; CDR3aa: ASSRGTQRNSNQPQH
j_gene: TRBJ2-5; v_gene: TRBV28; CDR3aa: ASSLNSPETQY
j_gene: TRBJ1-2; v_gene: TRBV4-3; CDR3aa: ASSQEVRARGLGYT
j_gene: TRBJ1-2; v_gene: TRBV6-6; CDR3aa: ASRAGDYGYT
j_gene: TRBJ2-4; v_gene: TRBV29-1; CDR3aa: SAGGHENIQY
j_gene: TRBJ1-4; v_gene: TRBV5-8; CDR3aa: ASSFLRVATNEKLF
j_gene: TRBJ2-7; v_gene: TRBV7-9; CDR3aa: ASSLGTYDEQY
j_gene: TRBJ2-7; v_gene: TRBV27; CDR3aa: ASSLLPPGSSFHEQY
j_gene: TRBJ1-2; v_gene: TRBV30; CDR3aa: AWSVGGVQVVGYT
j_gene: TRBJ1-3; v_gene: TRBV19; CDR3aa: ASRSPRQTSGNTIY
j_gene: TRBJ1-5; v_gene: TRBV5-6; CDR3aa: ASSLAGQQPQH
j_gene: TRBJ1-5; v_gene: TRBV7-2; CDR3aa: ASSSDREWNQPQH
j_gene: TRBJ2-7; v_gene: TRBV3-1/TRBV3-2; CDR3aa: ASSPGAGTGLYEQY
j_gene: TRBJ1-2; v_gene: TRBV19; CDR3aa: ASSGQTGGYGYT
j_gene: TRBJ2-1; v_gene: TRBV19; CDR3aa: ASSSMTASSYNEQF
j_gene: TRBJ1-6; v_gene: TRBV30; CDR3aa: AWNSLMTFNSPLH
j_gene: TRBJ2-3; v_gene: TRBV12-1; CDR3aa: ASSPRTSGRSNGVTDTQY
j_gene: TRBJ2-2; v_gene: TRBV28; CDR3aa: ASSPGTGDSGELF
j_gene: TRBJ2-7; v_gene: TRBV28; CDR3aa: ASGSQGGPLWRY
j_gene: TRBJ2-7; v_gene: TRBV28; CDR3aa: ASSTPDSSTTYEQY
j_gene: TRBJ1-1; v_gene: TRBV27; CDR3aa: ASRVWPNTEAF
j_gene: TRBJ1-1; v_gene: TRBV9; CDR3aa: ASSPRTGEGAF
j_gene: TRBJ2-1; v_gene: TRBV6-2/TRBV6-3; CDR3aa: ASSYLSNNEQF
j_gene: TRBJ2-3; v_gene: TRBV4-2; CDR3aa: ASSQEGTTTDTQY
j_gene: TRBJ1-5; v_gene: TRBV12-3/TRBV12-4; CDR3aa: ASSSGGIQPQH
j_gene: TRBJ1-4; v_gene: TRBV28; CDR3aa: ASLDTDIGKKLF
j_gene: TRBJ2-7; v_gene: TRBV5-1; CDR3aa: ASSLTAAEGYEQY
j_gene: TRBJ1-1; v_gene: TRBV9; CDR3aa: ASSVATGYSEAF
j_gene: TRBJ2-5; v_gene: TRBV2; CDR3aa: ASAGTSGYQETQY